The source of this TCR beta chain is a study of cytomegalovirus exposure and HLA in healthy donors. Study-wide context: Within the Caucasian-associated ancestry cluster were roughly 82% of the approximately 390 genotyped donors.

It was with 60 Vbeta and 13 Jbeta primers that the PCR ran. In the authors' workflow: Unique TCR beta chains numbered roughly 80 million in a later analysis, with around 12 million shared. Only in-frame clones appear in the TCRdb table, and some are missing; sequencing was by immunoSEQ multiplex PCR. Clone size and V and J calls were adopted from that table, with D and trimming inferred from the DNA. The table has about 110,000 clones, about two thirds seen once. This clone occurred once. Antigen unknown. At one end, the junction sequence differs from germline, possibly due to a read error. General study results and limits: The only immune exposure information that was available was CMV serostatus. TCR association rates varied by HLA locus in a later analysis, with DRB1 highest and HLA-C lowest.

Sequencing was performed on PBMCs. The clonotype originates from a woman in her sixties or seventies in good health and CMV-seropositive.

CDR3 sequence reads: CASSLQPGNSVSVLGF. DNA of the CDR3: TGTGCCAGCTCACTGCAACCCGGGAATTCCGTCAGCGTCCTAGGGTTT. The chain employs TRBV18 and TRBJ2-3; possible D gene TRBD2, 5 bases. The germline V gene encodes CDR1 KGHSH and CDR2 LQKENI. The CDR3 consists of 16 residues.